This TCR beta chain was found in a study of blood T cell repertoires in COVID-19 (dated by TCRdb to the early 2020s). A note on the overall study: Collaborator samples came from the United States, Italy and Spain and covered acute and convalescent phases of COVID-19. The prospective study material was composed of cDNA or gDNA derived from T cells, B-cell-depleted T cells, or PBMCs. Subjects who had been exposed to COVID-19, were actively infected with it, or had recovered from it provided the deeply sampled blood TCRbeta repertoires that made up the dataset. A freely available public database, intended as a resource for researchers studying the immune response to SARS-CoV-2, is where the repertoires were released. Samples came from the ongoing ImmuneRACE study (first 160 participants) plus 1,254 subjects from 6 global collaborators. Nearly every sample came with metadata listing a de-identified subject ID, COVID-19 status, age in years and sex. HLA class I and class II types, where available, came from metadata supplied by the sample provider rather than from assay-based typing.

Spanning cysteine to phenylalanine, the CDR3 consists of 14 amino acids. The retained sequence is limited to the CDR3, 42 bases, with the frame set at the first base. CDR1 and CDR2 (SNHLY, FYNNEI) derive from the germline V gene. As to this clone: Its antigen has not been determined. A junction boundary mismatches the germline segment, possibly from a read error.

The research as a whole found: The quantity of clinical and demographic metadata differed by source and by participant and was supplied without curation.

Each collaborating institution followed its own protocols to collect whole blood in K2EDTA tubes. For TCRbeta analysis, collaborators shipped samples in one of three forms: frozen whole blood, isolated PBMCs, or DNA extracted from either of those sample types. The immunoSEQ Assay, a bias-controlled multiplex PCR, was used to amplify TCRbeta CDR3 regions from genomic DNA. The authors' pipeline ran thus. The number of nucleated cells in each sample was estimated by amplification of reference gene primers within the assay. To quantify the absolute abundance of each unique TCRbeta CDR3 rearrangement, sequence reads were collapsed and filtered. For each sample, productive Simpson clonality was calculated by taking the square root of Simpson's diversity index across productive rearrangements. TCRdb retrieved this table from immuneACCESS and kept in-frame rearrangements only. Not all clones are present; in checked studies, unresolved V genes account for under half, and no reason is known for the remainder. V, J and clone size reflect that table, while D and trimming were determined from the DNA. This sample has around 250,000 clones in its table, and roughly nine tenths of those were observed once. The leading ten clones occupy approximately 6.2% of the sample.

The sequence was obtained from a man aged 55 to 70 with acute or convalescent COVID-19. Sequencing was done on a sample of peripheral blood. The chain employs TRBV2 and TRBJ2-4, with 9 central nucleotides matching TRBD1. The DNA sequence is as follows: TGTGCCAGCAGTGAAGACAGGGGGCGGGACATTCAGCACTTC. This is translated as CASSEDRGRDIQHF.